The entry that follows covers one T cell receptor (beta chain) sequence. This sample was taken from a study of technical replicates of blood from several donors. Generated by immunoSEQ multiplex PCR, the TCRdb table keeps only in-frame clones and is missing some. The sample holds 50,000 to 75,000 clones; just under 95% are singletons and the top ten take about 3.9%. Sample: PBMCs. The TCR sequence derives from a human donor in good health. Some clones in this sample may be carry-over from other donors' samples.

The CDR3 DNA sequence: TGTGCCAGCAGCCCTTTGGGACAGGGTGTCAACGAGCAGTACTTC. Its translation is CASSPLGQGVNEQYF. V gene TRBV5-6 combines with J gene TRBJ2-7, with TRBD1 matching 9 bases. J was trimmed by 5 bases and V by 4 bases; bases with no gene match: 10. This CDR3 is 15 amino acids long. Germline V CDR1 and CDR2: SGHDT, YYEEEE. Supplemented by reference TRBV5-6 and TRBJ2-7, the full variable domain reads DAGVTQSPTHLIKTRGQQVTLRCSPKSGHDTVSWYQQALGQGPQFIFQYYEEEERQRGNFPDRFSGHQFPNYSSELNVNALLLGDSALYLCASSPLGQGVNEQYFGPGTRLTVT.